This is a list of T cell receptor beta chains from one sample in a study of beta chain features in type 1 diabetes. The repertoire was sequenced with immunoSEQ multiplex PCR; TCRdb's copy has only in-frame clones and lacks some. The data contain 390,000 or so clones, roughly 13% of them singletons. The sequenced sample consisted of naive CD4+ T cells from blood. All receptors come from a man aged 30 to 45 in good health. CDR3s include the opening cysteine and the closing phenylalanine or tryptophan. D genes are given only for firm matches. Not every row has a clone size; where given, it reads once, few, many or a size class.

TRBV30	many	NA	TRBJ2-1	TGTGCCTGGAGACCACAGGTTAATGAGCAGTTCTTC	CAWRPQVNEQFF
TRBV5-1	few	NA	TRBJ1-1	TGCGCCAGCAGCTTCCAAATCACAGGGACCACTGAAGCTTTCTTT	CASSFQITGTTEAFF
TRBV9	few	NA	TRBJ2-5	TGTGCCAGCAGCGTAAGGGTTGAACAAGAGACCCAGTACTTC	CASSVRVEQETQYF
TRBV18	NA	NA	TRBJ2-5	TGTGCCAGCTCACCACTAGGGAAGGGACTCCAAGAGACCCAGTACTTC	CASSPLGKGLQETQYF
TRBV4-3	NA	TRBD2	TRBJ2-5	TGCGCCAGCAGCCCTCTAGCGGGGGGGCCGGAGACCCAGTACTTC	CASSPLAGGPETQYF
TRBV7-9	NA	TRBD1	TRBJ1-2	TGTGCCAGCAGCGCCTCCGGAAGGACAGGATTGAAGGGCTACACCTTC	CASSASGRTGLKGYTF
TRBV11-2	NA	TRBD1	TRBJ2-5	TGTGCCAGCGCCCAACAGGGGGAAGAGACCCAGTACTTC	CASAQQGEETQYF
TRBV7-2	NA	TRBD1	TRBJ1-6	TGTGCCAGCAGCCATCCACCGGGACAGTGGCATTCACCCCTCCACTTT	CASSHPPGQWHSPLHF
TRBV7-2	NA	TRBD1	TRBJ1-1	TGTGCCAGCAGCTTAGTGGACAGGGCGTCTGAAGCTTTCTTT	CASSLVDRASEAFF
TRBV6-6	few	NA	TRBJ1-3	TGTGCCAGCAGTTACTGGGGGACCTCTGGAAACACCATATATTTT	CASSYWGTSGNTIYF
TRBV29-1	few	TRBD1	TRBJ2-3	TGCAGCGTTGAAGAACAACAGGGGACAGATACGCAGTATTTT	CSVEEQQGTDTQYF
TRBV7-2	few	NA	TRBJ1-4	TGTGCCAGCAGCCCCCCCTGGGGAAAACTGTTTTTT	CASSPPWGKLFF
TRBV10-3	NA	NA	TRBJ2-5	TGTGCCATCAGTGTCCGGATCCAAGAGACCCAGTACTTC	CAISVRIQETQYF
TRBV7-2	NA	NA	TRBJ2-5	TGTGCCAGCAGCTTAGGGGTGCAGGGCGTCTCTCGAGAGACCCAGTACTTC	CASSLGVQGVSRETQYF
TRBV29-1	few	NA	TRBJ1-1	TGCAGCGTTGGGACGGCCACTGAAGCTTTCTTT	CSVGTATEAFF
TRBV5-1	NA	TRBD1	TRBJ2-5	TGCGCCAGCAGCCCCCGGGACAGAGAGACCCAGTACTTC	CASSPRDRETQYF
TRBV9	NA	TRBD2	TRBJ2-7	TGTGCCAGCAGCCCTGGGGCAGGGACTACCTACGAGCAGTACTTC	CASSPGAGTTYEQYF
TRBV5-6	few	TRBD1	TRBJ1-5	TGTGCCAGCAGCCTGGACAGGGGGCAGCCCCAGCATTTT	CASSLDRGQPQHF
TRBV10-3	NA	TRBD1	TRBJ2-5	TGTGCCATCAGTGAGGGGACAGGCGTCCAAGAGACCCAGTACTTC	CAISEGTGVQETQYF